The entry below describes one T cell receptor beta chain. Its antigen is not identified. The sample belongs to a study of blood T cells in healthy people across ages. Overall study findings and caveats: Donors of long life had a larger count of naive CD4+ cells and greater diversity than aged donors.

This CDR3 contains 14 residues. Germline CDR1 is MNHNS and CDR2 is SASEGT. Trimming left V 6 bases short and J 5 bases short, with 17 bases between. Through a sample-barcoded 5' primer and a J-beta primer mix, a second PCR was run for roughly 7 to 11 cycles. TCRdb independently ran MiXCR on the 5' RACE reads; one entry per CDR3 protein. The data contain about 1.1 million distinct CDR3 sequences, more than 30% of them singletons. The receptor comes from a man in his late teens or twenties in good health. The rearrangement joins TRBV6-1 to TRBJ2-7; tentative D call: TRBD2 (6 bases). The sequenced sample was blood. In DNA form, the CDR3 reads TGTGCCAGCAGGGGAGGCGGGCCCCGTGACGAGCAGTACTTC. Protein: CASRGGGPRDEQYF.